The 6 T cell receptor beta chains below all came from one sample that was sequenced in a study of cytomegalovirus exposure and HLA in healthy donors. The assay was immunoSEQ multiplex PCR, and TCRdb's table has in-frame clones only and misses some. The top ten clones hold 1.5% to 2% of a sample with 120,000 or so clones, around 90% of them seen once. Source material: PBMCs. These receptors came from a woman in her late teens or twenties in good health and CMV-seronegative.

The chain combines TRBV25-1 with TRBJ2-6; 7 nucleotides align to TRBD1. This CDR3 has 15 amino acids. Unmatched junction bases numbered 19, after V lost 6 bases and J lost 17 bases. Germline CDR1 reads MGHDK; CDR2 reads SYGVNS. DNA of the CDR3: TGTGCCAGCAGCCCGGGACAGACGCAACTTTCGGGCATGACTTTC. As protein: CASSPGQTQLSGMTF.

This chain connects TRBV30 to TRBJ2-3; D is undetermined. Trimming pared 1 base from V and 6 bases from J, leaving 8 bases between. The CDR3 loop spans 12 amino acids. Germline CDR1 and CDR2: GTSNPN and SVGIG (reference sequence). The CDR3: CAWSGRFDTQYF. CDR3 nucleotides: TGTGCCTGGAGTGGCCGGTTCGATACGCAGTATTTT. Full variable domain (remainder filled in from reference TRBV30 and TRBJ2-3): SQTIHQWPATLVQPVGSPLSLECTVEGTSNPNLYWYRQAAGRGLQLLFYSVGIGQISSEVPQNLSASRPQDRQFILSSKKLLLSDSGFYLCAWSGRFDTQYFGPGTRLTVL.

The chain employs TRBV27 and TRBJ1-1; 7 bases fit TRBD1. The V segment lost 6 bases and the J segment 0 bases; nucleotides outside the gene matches: 7. This CDR3 has 15 amino acids. Germline V gene sequence: CDR1 MNHEY, CDR2 SMNVEV (reference sequence). The CDR3: CASSPTGTVNTEAFF. CDR3 DNA: TGTGCCAGCAGCCCAACCGGGACAGTGAACACTGAAGCTTTCTTT.

This rearrangement joins TRBV5-1 to TRBJ2-3; D perhaps matches TRBD2 (6 bases). Trimming removed 2 bases from V and 0 bases from J, with 10 bases in between. Looked up from germline, CDR1 is SGHRS and CDR2 is YFSETQ. This CDR3 is built from 15 residues. The chain's CDR3 is CASSLDGTSTDTQYF. DNA of the CDR3: TGCGCCAGCAGCTTAGACGGGACTAGCACAGATACGCAGTATTTT.

The chain has TRBV6-5 and TRBJ2-2; 7 bases agree with TRBD2. The CDR3 runs to 15 residues. V was clipped by 7 bases and J by 7 bases; unmatched bases: 12. CDR1 is MNHEY and CDR2 is SVGAGI in the germline V gene. DNA for the CDR3: TGTGCCAGCACCTCCGGGCGGGAGAGGGACGGGGAGCTGTTTTTT. Its translation: CASTSGRERDGELFF.

V and J are TRBV25-1 and TRBJ1-2; TRBD1 matches 7 bases. Losses at the gene ends were 6 bases for V and 5 bases for J; bases not matched to a gene: 3. This CDR3 is built from 12 residues. Looked up from germline, CDR1 is MGHDK and CDR2 is SYGVNS. The CDR3 region has the DNA TGTGCCAGCAGCCCACAGGGGTATGGCTACACCTTC. This translates into CASSPQGYGYTF.